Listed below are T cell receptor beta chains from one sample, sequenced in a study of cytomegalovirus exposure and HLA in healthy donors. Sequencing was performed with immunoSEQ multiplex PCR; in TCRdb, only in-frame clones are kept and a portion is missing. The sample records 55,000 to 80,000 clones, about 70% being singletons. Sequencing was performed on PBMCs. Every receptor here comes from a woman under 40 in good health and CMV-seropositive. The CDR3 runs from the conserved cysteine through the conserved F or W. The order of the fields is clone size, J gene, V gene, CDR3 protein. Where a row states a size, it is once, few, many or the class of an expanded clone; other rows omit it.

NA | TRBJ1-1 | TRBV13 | CASSLVPGDTEAFF
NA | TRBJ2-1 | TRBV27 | CASSLAREVKYEQFF
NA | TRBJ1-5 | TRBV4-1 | CASSQDPLTSQPQHF
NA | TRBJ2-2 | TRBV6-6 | CATVDSPGTGELFF
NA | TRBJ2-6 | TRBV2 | CASSEPGWAGANVLTF
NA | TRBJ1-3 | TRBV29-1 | CSVELSGRGLGNTIYF
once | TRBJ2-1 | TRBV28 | CASLAQGREQFF
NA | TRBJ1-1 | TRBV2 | CASSGQGARTEAFF
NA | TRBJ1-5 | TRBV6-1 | CASSWKGSDQPQHF
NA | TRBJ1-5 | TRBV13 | CASSRDRVDQPQHF
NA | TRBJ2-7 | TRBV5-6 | CASSSGTGNSEQYF
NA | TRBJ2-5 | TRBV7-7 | CASSFALVETQYF
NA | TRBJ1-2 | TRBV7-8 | CASSLAPQGIYGYTF
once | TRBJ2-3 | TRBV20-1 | CSAGPTDTQYF
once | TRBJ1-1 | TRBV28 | CASSSRTGGAFF
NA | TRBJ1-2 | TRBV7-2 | CASSLRPELANYGYTF
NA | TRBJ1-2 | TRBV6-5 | CASRPQENYGYTF
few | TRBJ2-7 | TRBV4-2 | CASSQVGGGPYEQYF
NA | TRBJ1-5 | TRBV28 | CASSGEDRPYGQPQHF
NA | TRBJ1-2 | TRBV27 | CASGLQGWGYTF
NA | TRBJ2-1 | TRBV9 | CASSVVAGGVNEQFF
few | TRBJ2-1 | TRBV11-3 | CASSPRTSGYNEQFF
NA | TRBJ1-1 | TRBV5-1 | CASSFPGEERAFF
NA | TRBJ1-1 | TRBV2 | CASSAGTGVAEAFF
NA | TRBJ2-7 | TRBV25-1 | CASTEGSSGLRVF
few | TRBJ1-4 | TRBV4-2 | CASSRATEATNEKLFF
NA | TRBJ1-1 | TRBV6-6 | CASGPGGGGTEAFF
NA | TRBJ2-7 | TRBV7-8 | CASSFALLGGLAIYEQYF
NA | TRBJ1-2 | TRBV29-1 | CSSFRGGWGYTF
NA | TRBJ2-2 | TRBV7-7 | CASSPGTGATGELFF
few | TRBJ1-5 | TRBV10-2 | CASSEGTGYSNQPQHF
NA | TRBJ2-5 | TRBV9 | CASSVNPSQETQYF
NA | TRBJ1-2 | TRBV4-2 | CASSQATGGHTF
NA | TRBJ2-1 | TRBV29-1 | CSAGHYAYNEQFF
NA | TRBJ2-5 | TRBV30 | CAWSGSYLTQYF
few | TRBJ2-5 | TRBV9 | CASSETVQETQYF